This TCR beta chain came from a study of blood T cell repertoires in COVID-19. Whole-study context: Acute and convalescent COVID-19 specimens originated in the United States, Italy and Spain. In each case, the material was cDNA or gDNA derived from T cells, B-cell-depleted T cells, or PBMCs.

Original processing methods: For nucleated cells, counts were estimated from reference gene primer amplification. Generated by immunoSEQ multiplex PCR, the TCRdb table keeps only in-frame clones and is missing some. V and J calls and clone size are as listed in that table; D and trimming were resolved from the DNA. The data contain 130,000 or so clones, 84% of them seen just once; the ten biggest clones take up 2.4%. Those enrolled, adults aged roughly 18 to 90 years, came from about two dozen US areas. Germline CDR1 reads SGHRS; CDR2 reads YFSETQ. The trim removed 5 bases at V and 3 bases at J, leaving 4 bases unmatched. The CDR3 totals 15 residues.

The receptor was derived from a man aged 40-49 years with acute COVID-19. Sequencing was done on a sample of PBMCs or T cells enriched from blood (not recorded which). The chain employs TRBV5-1 and TRBJ2-3, with TRBD2 matching 12 bases. The DNA of the CDR3 is TGCGCCAGCAGACTAGCGGGAGGAGGGACAGATACGCAGTATTTT. It translates to CASRLAGGGTDTQYF.